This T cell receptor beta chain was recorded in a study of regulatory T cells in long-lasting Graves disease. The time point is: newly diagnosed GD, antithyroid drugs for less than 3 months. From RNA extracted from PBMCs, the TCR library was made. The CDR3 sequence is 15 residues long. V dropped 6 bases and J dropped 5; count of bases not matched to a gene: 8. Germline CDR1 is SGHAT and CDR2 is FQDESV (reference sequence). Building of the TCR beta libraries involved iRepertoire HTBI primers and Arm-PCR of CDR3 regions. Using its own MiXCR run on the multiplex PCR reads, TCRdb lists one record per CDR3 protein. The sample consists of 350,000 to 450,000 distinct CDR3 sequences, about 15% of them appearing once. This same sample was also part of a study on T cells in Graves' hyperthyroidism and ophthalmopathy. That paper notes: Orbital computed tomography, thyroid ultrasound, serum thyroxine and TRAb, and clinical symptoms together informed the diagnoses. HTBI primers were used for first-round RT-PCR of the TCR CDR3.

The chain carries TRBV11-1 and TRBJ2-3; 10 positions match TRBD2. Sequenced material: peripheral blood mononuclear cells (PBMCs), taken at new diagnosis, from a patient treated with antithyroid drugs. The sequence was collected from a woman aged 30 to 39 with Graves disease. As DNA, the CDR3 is TGTGCCAGCAGATCTCGGACTAGCGGAGAAGATACGCAGTATTTT. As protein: CASRSRTSGEDTQYF.